The 18 T cell receptor beta chains below all came from one sample that was sequenced in a study of blood T cell repertoires in COVID-19. Libraries were prepared by immunoSEQ multiplex PCR; TCRdb keeps only in-frame clonotypes and omits some of them. The sample includes about 350,000 clones, more than 75% of them seen just once. The sequencing input was PBMCs or T cells enriched from blood (not recorded which). These receptors came from a woman aged 25-40 years who had recovered from COVID-19.

For the CDR3, the DNA is TGCGCCAGCAGCCAAGAGTGGCTAGCGGAGACTCAAGAGACCCAGTACTTC. It yields the protein CASSQEWLAETQETQYF. The rearrangement links TRBV4-1 to TRBJ2-5, with 7 nucleotides matching TRBD2. The CDR3 spans 17 residues. V lost 0 bases to trimming and J lost 2 bases; unmatched junction nucleotides: 9. Germline V lookup: CDR1 MGHRA, CDR2 YSYEKL.

The V call is TRBV28, the J call TRBJ1-2, with a weak D call TRBD1 (6 bases). Germline CDR1 is MDHEN and CDR2 is SYDVKM. The V and J ends lost 8 bases and 7 bases respectively, with 17 bases between them. CDR3 size: 13 residues. CDR3 amino acids: CASGTNTGSGYTF. The CDR3 DNA follows: TGTGCCAGCGGAACGAACACAGGGTCTGGCTACACCTTC.

The chain carries TRBV13 and TRBJ2-5, with TRBD1 as a possible D gene (5 bases). Trimming took 4 bases from V and 3 from J, leaving 18 bases between them. Germline V CDR1 and CDR2: PRHDT, FYEKMQ (reference sequence). The CDR3 is 16 residues long. This CDR3 reads CASSSADASREETQYF. The CDR3 nucleotides are TGTGCCAGCAGCTCTGCGGACGCATCCAGGGAAGAGACCCAGTACTTC.

This chain uses TRBV2 with TRBJ1-2; 8 nucleotides line up with TRBD1. J gave up 4 bases and V 6 bases, and 10 bases lay outside the gene matches. Per germline, CDR1 SNHLY and CDR2 FYNNEI. This CDR3 has 15 residues. CDR3 sequence (DNA): TGTGCCAGCAGCGACTCAAGGACAGGGAGCTATGGCTACACCTTC. It translates to CASSDSRTGSYGYTF.

The count of this clone is one. The V gene is TRBV7-8, the J gene TRBJ1-5, with a weak D call TRBD1 (5 bases). V shed 1 base and J shed 3 bases, with 7 bases lying between them. Germline V gives CDR1 SGHVS, CDR2 FQNEAQ. This CDR3 region has 14 residues. CDR3 coding DNA: TGTGCCAGCAGCTTAGTACAGGACAATCAGCCCCAGCATTTT. It is translated as CASSLVQDNQPQHF.

This chain joins TRBV19 and TRBJ1-1; tentative D call: TRBD1 (6 bases). The ends were cut back, 3 bases at V and 7 bases at J, with 18 bases in the middle. CDR3 size: 15 residues. CDR1 is LNHDA, CDR2 SQIVND, per germline (reference sequence). For the CDR3, the DNA is TGTGCCAGTAGTATTATTACCAGGGGCCAAGGTGAAGCTTTCTTT. This sequence encodes CASSIITRGQGEAFF. Combining the CDR3 with reference TRBV19 and TRBJ1-1 gives the whole variable domain DGGITQSPKYLFRKEGQNVTLSCEQNLNHDAMYWYRQDPGQGLRLIYYSQIVNDFQKGDIAEGYSVSREKKESFPLTVTSAQKNPTAFYLCASSIITRGQGEAFFGQGTRLTVV.

The chain links TRBV29-1 to TRBJ1-2, with D hard to call. Per the germline V gene, CDR1 is SQVTM and CDR2 is ANQGSEA. Trimming took 6 bases from V and 5 from J, leaving 16 bases between them. The CDR3 has 13 residues. The CDR3 is CSVREVPTYGYTF. The CDR3 nucleotides read TGCAGCGTCCGGGAGGTGCCAACTTATGGCTACACCTTC.

The CDR3, as DNA: TGTGCCACCACGCAACAGGGTGATAGCACTGAAGCTTTCTTT. Amino acid sequence: CATTQQGDSTEAFF. The chain carries TRBV19 and TRBJ1-1, with D possibly being TRBD1 (6 bases). The V end lost 10 bases, the J end lost 4 bases, and 19 bases lay between the germline ends. This CDR3 is built from 14 residues. Germline V gene data show CDR1 as LNHDA and CDR2 as SQIVND (reference sequence).

V and J are TRBV28 and TRBJ1-3; no clear D gene. V shed 3 bases and J shed 3 bases, with 15 bases lying between them. This CDR3 comprises 16 residues. CDR1 MDHEN and CDR2 SYDVKM come from the germline V gene. CDR3 residues: CASSFSQAGIGNTIYF. In DNA, the CDR3 is TGTGCCAGCAGTTTCAGCCAGGCCGGCATTGGAAACACCATATATTTT.

V usage is TRBV7-9 and J usage is TRBJ2-7, with 7 positions matching TRBD1. Germline CDR1 SEHNR, CDR2 FQNEAQ (reference sequence). V shed 5 bases, J shed 0 bases, and the junction held 10 bases outside the gene matches. The CDR3 contains 16 residues. CDR3 sequence: CASSLRQGKFSYEQYF. Here the CDR3 DNA reads TGTGCCAGCAGCCTCAGACAGGGAAAGTTCTCCTACGAGCAGTACTTC.

J is TRBJ1-1 and V is TRBV24-1; D possibly corresponds to TRBD1 (5 bases). The CDR3 totals 14 residues. The germline V gene has CDR1 KGHDR and CDR2 SFDVKD. V lost 7 bases, J lost 2 bases, and 13 bases lay in between. The CDR3 DNA sequence: TGTGCCACCAGAGCCGGGGGGATTAACACTGAAGCTTTCTTT. It translates to CATRAGGINTEAFF.

This sequence joins TRBV13 and TRBJ1-5; 9 bases agree with TRBD1. The CDR3 is made up of 15 amino acids. The ends lost 5 bases at V and 6 bases at J; junction bases unmatched: 8. Germline V lookup: CDR1 PRHDT, CDR2 FYEKMQ (reference sequence). The CDR3 region is CASSLGQGGGQPQHF. The DNA for the CDR3 is TGTGCCAGCAGCCTGGGACAGGGAGGGGGTCAGCCCCAGCATTTT.

The chain recombines TRBV19 with TRBJ1-5, with 7 bases identical to TRBD1. V lost 6 bases, J lost 2 bases, and 7 bases stayed unmatched. The CDR3 extends over 15 amino acids. CDR1 and CDR2 from the germline V gene are LNHDA and SQIVND (reference sequence). The CDR3 protein is CASRGQSGGNQPQHF. Here the CDR3 DNA reads TGTGCCAGTAGGGGACAGTCAGGGGGCAATCAGCCCCAGCATTTT.

The chain combines TRBV7-9 with TRBJ1-1; D unresolved. Trimming stripped 4 bases from V and 2 bases from J, with 14 bases between. Germline V gene lookup returns CDR1 SEHNR and CDR2 FQNEAQ (reference sequence). The CDR3 sequence is 15 residues long. The CDR3 loop reads CASSSESRDNTEAFF. In nucleotides, the CDR3 is TGTGCCAGCAGCTCAGAAAGCCGGGATAACACTGAAGCTTTCTTT.

The V and J genes are TRBV5-1 and TRBJ1-4; maybe TRBD1 (5 bases). The length of the CDR3 is 14 residues. Looked up from germline, CDR1 is SGHRS and CDR2 is YFSETQ. V gave up 5 bases and J gave up 3 bases, with 11 bases separating them. The DNA for the CDR3 is TGCGCCAGCAGGGGCGGGACCTCTAATGAAAAACTGTTTTTT. This sequence encodes CASRGGTSNEKLFF. Complete variable domain (other parts from reference TRBV5-1 and TRBJ1-4): KAGVTQTPRYLIKTRGQQVTLSCSPISGHRSVSWYQQTPGQGLQFLFEYFSETQRNKGNFPGRFSGRQFSNSRSEMNVSTLELGDSALYLCASRGGTSNEKLFFGSGTQLSVL.

This chain links TRBV29-1 with TRBJ2-1, with 7 bases fitting TRBD1. CDR1 is SQVTM, CDR2 ANQGSEA, per germline. The J segment lost 2 bases and the V segment lost 7 bases, leaving 2 bases of the junction unmatched. The CDR3 has 12 amino acids. CDR3 region: CSAGTAYNEQFF. CDR3 DNA sequence: TGCAGCGCCGGGACAGCCTACAATGAGCAGTTCTTC.

The V gene is TRBV9, the J gene TRBJ1-2; D gene unclear. The CDR3 consists of 15 residues. From germline, CDR1 is SGDLS and CDR2 YYNGEE. The V end lost 4 bases, the J end lost 3 bases, and 16 bases lay between the germline ends. The DNA of the CDR3 is TGTGCCAGCAGCTCGACTCCGGGAAATTACTATGGCTACACCTTC. Translated, it gives CASSSTPGNYYGYTF. Filled out from reference TRBV9 and TRBJ1-2, the complete variable domain reads DSGVTQTPKHLITATGQRVTLRCSPRSGDLSVYWYQQSLDQGLQFLIQYYNGEERAKGNILERFSAQQFPDLHSELNLSSLELGDSALYFCASSSTPGNYYGYTFGSGTRLTVV.

V gene TRBV19 combines with J gene TRBJ1-5; TRBD1 is a possible D gene (6 bases). This CDR3 contains 15 residues. The germline gives CDR1 LNHDA, CDR2 SQIVND (reference sequence). The CDR3 DNA reads as TGTGCTACGAGGACAGAGTATTATAGCAATCAGCCCCAGCATTTT. Residues: CATRTEYYSNQPQHF.